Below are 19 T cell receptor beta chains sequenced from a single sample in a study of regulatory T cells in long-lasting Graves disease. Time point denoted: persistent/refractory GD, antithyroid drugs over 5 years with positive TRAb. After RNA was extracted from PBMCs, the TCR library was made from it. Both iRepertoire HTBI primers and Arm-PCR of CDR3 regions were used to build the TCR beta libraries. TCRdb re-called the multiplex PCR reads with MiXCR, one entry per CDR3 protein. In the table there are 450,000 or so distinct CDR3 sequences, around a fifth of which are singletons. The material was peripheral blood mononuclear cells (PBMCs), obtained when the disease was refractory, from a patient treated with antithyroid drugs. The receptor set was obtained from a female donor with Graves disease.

CDR3 sequence (DNA): TGTGCCAGCAGCTTAGCACCATCCCCGGGACAGGGAGATGGCTACACCTTC. Translation gives CASSLAPSPGQGDGYTF. The rearrangement joins TRBV7-2 to TRBJ1-2, with 9 bases matching TRBD1. Germline V gene sequence: CDR1 SGHTA, CDR2 FQGNSA. V gave up 0 bases and J gave up 6 bases; unmatched junction bases: 11. The CDR3 length is 17 residues.

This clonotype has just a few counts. In nucleotides, the CDR3 is TGCAGTGCTCCAGGGTTCCAAGAGACCCAGTACTTC. Its translation is CSAPGFQETQYF. The chain has TRBV20-1 and TRBJ2-5; a possible D gene is TRBD1 (5 bases). Trimming cost V 5 bases and J 1 base, with 8 bases left between them. Germline lookup yields CDR1 DFQATT and CDR2 SNEGSKA (reference sequence). This CDR3 is built from 12 residues.

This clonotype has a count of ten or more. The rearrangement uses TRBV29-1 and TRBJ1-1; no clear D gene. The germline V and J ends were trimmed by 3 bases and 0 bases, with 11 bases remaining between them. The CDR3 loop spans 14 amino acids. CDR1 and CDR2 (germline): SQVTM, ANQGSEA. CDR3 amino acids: CSVDLGTMNTEAFF. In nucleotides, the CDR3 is TGCAGCGTTGATTTGGGCACAATGAACACTGAAGCTTTCTTT.

The CDR3 loop reads CASSPGTSGDIQYF. The CDR3, as DNA: TGTGCCAGCAGCCCAGGGACTAGCGGAGACATTCAGTACTTC. The chain combines TRBV9 with TRBJ2-4; 11 bases are a match to TRBD2. The CDR3 sequence is 14 residues long. The germline CDR1 and CDR2 sequences are SGDLS and YYNGEE. Unmatched junction bases numbered 5, after V lost 4 bases and J lost 8 bases.

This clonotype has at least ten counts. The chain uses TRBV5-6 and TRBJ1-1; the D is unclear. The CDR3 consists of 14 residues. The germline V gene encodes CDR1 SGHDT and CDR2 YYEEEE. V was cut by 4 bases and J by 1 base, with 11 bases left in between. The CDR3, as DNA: TGTGCCAGCAGCGGAGAGTTACCGAACACTGAAGCTTTCTTT. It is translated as CASSGELPNTEAFF.

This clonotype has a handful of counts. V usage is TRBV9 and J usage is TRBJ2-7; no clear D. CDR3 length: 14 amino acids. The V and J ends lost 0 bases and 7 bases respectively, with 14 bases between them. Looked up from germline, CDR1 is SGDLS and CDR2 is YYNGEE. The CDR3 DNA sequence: TGTGCCAGCAGCGTAGCTACGTGGGGTGGGGAGCAGTACTTC. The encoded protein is CASSVATWGGEQYF. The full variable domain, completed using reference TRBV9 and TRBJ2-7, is DSGVTQTPKHLITATGQRVTLRCSPRSGDLSVYWYQQSLDQGLQFLIQYYNGEERAKGNILERFSAQQFPDLHSELNLSSLELGDSALYFCASSVATWGGEQYFGPGTRLTVT.

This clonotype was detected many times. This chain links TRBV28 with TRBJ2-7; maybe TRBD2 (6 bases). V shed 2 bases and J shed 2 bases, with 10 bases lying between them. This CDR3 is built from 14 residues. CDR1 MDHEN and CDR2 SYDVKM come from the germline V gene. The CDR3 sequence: CASSLRGRPYEQYF. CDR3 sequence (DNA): TGTGCCAGCAGTTTACGGGGGAGGCCCTACGAGCAGTACTTC.

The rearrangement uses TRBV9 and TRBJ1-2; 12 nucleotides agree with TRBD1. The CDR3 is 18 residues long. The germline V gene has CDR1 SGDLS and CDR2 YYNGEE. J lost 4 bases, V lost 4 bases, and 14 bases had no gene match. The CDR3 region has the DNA TGTGCCAGCAGCTCCTCCGGGACAGGGGGCTTAATTTTCTATGGCTACACCTTC. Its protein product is CASSSSGTGGLIFYGYTF. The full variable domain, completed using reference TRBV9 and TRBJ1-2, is DSGVTQTPKHLITATGQRVTLRCSPRSGDLSVYWYQQSLDQGLQFLIQYYNGEERAKGNILERFSAQQFPDLHSELNLSSLELGDSALYFCASSSSGTGGLIFYGYTFGSGTRLTVV.

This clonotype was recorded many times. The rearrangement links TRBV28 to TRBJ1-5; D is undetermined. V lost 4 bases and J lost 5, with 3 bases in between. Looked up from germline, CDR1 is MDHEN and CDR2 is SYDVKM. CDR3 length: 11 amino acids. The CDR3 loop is CASSSYQPQHF. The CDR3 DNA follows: TGTGCCAGCAGTTCGTATCAGCCCCAGCATTTT.

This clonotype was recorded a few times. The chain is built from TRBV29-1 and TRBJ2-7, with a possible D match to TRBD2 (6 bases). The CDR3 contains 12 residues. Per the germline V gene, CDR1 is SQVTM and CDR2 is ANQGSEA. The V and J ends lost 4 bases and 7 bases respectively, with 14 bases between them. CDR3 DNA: TGCAGCGTTGGTTCCAGGGCGGGAGAGCAGTACTTC. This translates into CSVGSRAGEQYF.

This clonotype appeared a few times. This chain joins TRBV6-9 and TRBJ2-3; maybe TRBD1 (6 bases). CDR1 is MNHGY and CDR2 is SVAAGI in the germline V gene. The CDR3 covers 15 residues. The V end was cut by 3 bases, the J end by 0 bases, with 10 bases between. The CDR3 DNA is TGTGCCAGCAGTTACTCCAGGGGTAGCACAGATACGCAGTATTTT. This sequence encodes CASSYSRGSTDTQYF.

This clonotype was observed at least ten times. The DNA of the CDR3 is TGTGCCAGCAGCTTAGCTCCCCAAGAGACCCAGTACTTC. Translation: CASSLAPQETQYF. The chain couples TRBV7-2 to TRBJ2-5; D not certain. Germline-derived CDR1 and CDR2 are SGHTA and FQGNSA. V lost 0 bases, J lost 1 base, and 3 bases lay in between. This CDR3 region has 13 residues.

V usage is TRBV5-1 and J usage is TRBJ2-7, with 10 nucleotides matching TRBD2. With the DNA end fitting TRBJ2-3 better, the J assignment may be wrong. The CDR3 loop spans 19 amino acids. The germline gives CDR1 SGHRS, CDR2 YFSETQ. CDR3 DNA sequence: TGCGCCAGCACCTTAGCGGGAGGCAGAAACCGTGGTGTCGCAGATACGCAGTATTTT. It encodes CASTLAGGRNRGVADTQYF.

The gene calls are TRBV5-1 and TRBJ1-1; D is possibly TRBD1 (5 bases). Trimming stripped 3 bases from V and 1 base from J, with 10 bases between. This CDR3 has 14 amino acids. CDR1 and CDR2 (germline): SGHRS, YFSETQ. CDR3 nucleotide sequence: TGCGCCAGCAGCTGGGGGACGTCGAACACTGAAGCTTTCTTT. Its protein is CASSWGTSNTEAFF.

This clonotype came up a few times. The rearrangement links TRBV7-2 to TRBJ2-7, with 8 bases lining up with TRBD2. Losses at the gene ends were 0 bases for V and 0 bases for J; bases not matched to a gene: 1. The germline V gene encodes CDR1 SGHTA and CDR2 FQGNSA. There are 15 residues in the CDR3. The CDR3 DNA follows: TGTGCCAGCAGCTTAGCTAGCGGGGCCTCCTACGAGCAGTACTTC. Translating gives CASSLASGASYEQYF.

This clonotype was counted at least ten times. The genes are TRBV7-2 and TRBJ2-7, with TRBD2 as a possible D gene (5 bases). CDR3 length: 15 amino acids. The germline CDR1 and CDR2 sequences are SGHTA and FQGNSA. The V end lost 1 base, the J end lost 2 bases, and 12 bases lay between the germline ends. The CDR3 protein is CASSLVSGSTYEQYF. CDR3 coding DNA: TGTGCCAGCAGCTTAGTCTCGGGGTCTACCTACGAGCAGTACTTC. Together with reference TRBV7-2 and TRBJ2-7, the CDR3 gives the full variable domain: GAGVSQSPSNKVTEKGKDVELRCDPISGHTALYWYRQSLGQGLEFLIYFQGNSAPDKSGLPSDRFSAERTGGSVSTLTIQRTQQEDSAVYLCASSLVSGSTYEQYFGPGTRLTVT.

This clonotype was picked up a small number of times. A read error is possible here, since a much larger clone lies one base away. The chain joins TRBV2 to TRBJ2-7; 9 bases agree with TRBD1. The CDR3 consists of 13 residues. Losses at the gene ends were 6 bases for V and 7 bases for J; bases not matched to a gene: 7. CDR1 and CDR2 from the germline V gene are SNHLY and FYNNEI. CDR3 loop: CASSRDREPEQYF. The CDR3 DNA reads TGTGCCAGCAGCCGGGACAGGGAGCCTGAGCAGTACTTC.

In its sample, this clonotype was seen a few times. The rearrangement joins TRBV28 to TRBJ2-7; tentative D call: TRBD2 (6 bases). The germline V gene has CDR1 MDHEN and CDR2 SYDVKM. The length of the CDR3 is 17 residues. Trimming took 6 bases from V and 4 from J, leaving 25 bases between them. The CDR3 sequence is CASSPFGTSRGIYEQYF. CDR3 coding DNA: TGTGCCAGCAGCCCTTTCGGGACTTCCCGGGGGATTTACGAGCAGTACTTC.

The CDR3 nucleotides read TGTGCCAGCAGTTCCCCGCACCCCCGGGGCTACACCTTC. The encoded protein is CASSSPHPRGYTF. The chain is built from TRBV6-2 or TRBV6-3 and TRBJ1-2; unclear D gene. The CDR3 is made up of 13 amino acids. Trimming removed 4 bases at V and 8 bases at J, with 14 bases between. Germline CDR1 reads MNHEY; CDR2 reads SVGEGT.